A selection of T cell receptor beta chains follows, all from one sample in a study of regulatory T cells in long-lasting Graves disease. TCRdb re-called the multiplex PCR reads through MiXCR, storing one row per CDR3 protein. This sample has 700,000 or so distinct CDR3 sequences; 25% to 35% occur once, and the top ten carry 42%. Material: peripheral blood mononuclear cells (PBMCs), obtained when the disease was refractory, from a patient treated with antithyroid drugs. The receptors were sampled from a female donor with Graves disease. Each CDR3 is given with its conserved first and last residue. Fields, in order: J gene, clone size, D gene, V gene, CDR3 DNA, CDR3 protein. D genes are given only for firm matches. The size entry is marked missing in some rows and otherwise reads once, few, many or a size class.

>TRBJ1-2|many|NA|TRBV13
TGTGCCAGCAGCTGGGGCCCTAACTATGGCTACACCTTC
CASSWGPNYGYTF
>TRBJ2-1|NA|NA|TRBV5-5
TGTGCCAGCACCCTTGACGATAGCTCCTACAATGAGCAGTTCTTC
CASTLDDSSYNEQFF
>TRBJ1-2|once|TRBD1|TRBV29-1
TGCAGCGGCGGGACAGAGGAATATGGCTACACCTTC
CSGGTEEYGYTF
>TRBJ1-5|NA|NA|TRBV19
TGTGCCAGTAGTATAGGCAAAAATCAGCCCCAGCATTTT
CASSIGKNQPQHF
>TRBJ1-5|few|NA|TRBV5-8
TGTGCCAGCAGCTTGCGCGGGGGCCAGGCTGCGGGTCAGCCCCAGCATTTT
CASSLRGGQAAGQPQHF
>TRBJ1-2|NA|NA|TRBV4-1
TGCGCCAGCAGCCAAGATGAAAGGTTTAACTATGGCTACACCTTC
CASSQDERFNYGYTF
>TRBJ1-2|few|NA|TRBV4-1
TGCGCCAGCAGCCAAGATCCTACGCGGGCTAACTATGGCTACACCTTC
CASSQDPTRANYGYTF
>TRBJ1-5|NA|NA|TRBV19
TGTGCCAGTACTCCCAGCGACGGCGACCTTAGGCAGCCCCAGCATTTT
CASTPSDGDLRQPQHF
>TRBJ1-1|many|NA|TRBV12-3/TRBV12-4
TGTGCCAGCAGTTTAGTTGAAGCTTTCTTT
CASSLVEAFF
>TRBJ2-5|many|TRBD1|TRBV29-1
TGCAGCGGGGGGACAGGGGGGACAGAGACCCAGTACTTC
CSGGTGGTETQYF
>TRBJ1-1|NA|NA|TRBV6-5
TGTGCCAGCAGTTCTCGGATATCCAGGGGTTCTGAAGCTTTCTTT
CASSSRISRGSEAFF
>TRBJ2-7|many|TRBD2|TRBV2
TGTGCCAGCAGTCGACTAGCGGGGGCCTACGAGCAGTACTTC
CASSRLAGAYEQYF
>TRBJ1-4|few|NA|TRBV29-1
TGCAGCGCCGCGCGACGGGGGGCGGAAAAACTGTTTTTT
CSAARRGAEKLFF
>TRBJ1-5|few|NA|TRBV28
TGTGCCAGCAGCTCGGATCTACGGAACAATCAGCCCCAGCATTTT
CASSSDLRNNQPQHF
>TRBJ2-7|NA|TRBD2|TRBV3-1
TGTGCCAGCAGCCAAGATCCTGGGAGGGCCTACGAGCAGTACTTC
CASSQDPGRAYEQYF
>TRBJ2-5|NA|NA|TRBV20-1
TGCAGTGCGGAACCGATCCTTTCGACTGTCAAAGAGACCCAGTACTTC
CSAEPILSTVKETQYF
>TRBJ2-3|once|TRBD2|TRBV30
TGTGCCTGGACCAGCGGGAGTGGCACAGATACGCAGTATTTT
CAWTSGSGTDTQYF
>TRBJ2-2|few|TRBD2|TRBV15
TGTGCCACCAGCAGAGCTGGGACTAGCGGGTCCGGGGAGCTGTTTTTT
CATSRAGTSGSGELFF
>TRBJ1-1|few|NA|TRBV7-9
TGTGCCAGCAGCCCCCGCGGGCCTGAGGACACTGAAGCTTTCTTT
CASSPRGPEDTEAFF
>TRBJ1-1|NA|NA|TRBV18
TGTGCCAGCTCACCACGGGACACTAAGGACAGGAACACTGAAGCTTTCTTT
CASSPRDTKDRNTEAFF
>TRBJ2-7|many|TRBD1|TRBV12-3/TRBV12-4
TGTGCCAGCAGTCGACGACCGTGGACAGGGTTAGTGGAGCAGTACTTC
CASSRRPWTGLVEQYF
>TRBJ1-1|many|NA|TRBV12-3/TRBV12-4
TGTGCCAGCAGTTTGCTGACAGGTACTGAAGCTTTCTTT
CASSLLTGTEAFF
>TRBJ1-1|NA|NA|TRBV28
TGTGCCAGCAGTTTATATAAACCAGGTGAAGCTTTCTTT
CASSLYKPGEAFF
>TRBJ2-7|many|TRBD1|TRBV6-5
TGTGCCAGCAGTTACCCACGGACAGGACACTACGAGCAGTACTTC
CASSYPRTGHYEQYF
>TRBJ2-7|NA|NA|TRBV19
TGTGCCAGTAGTAGGGGGACTGACTACGAGCAGTACTTC
CASSRGTDYEQYF
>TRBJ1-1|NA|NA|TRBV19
TGTGCCAGTAGTATAAACGAGGCCCCCGTTGGAGCTTTCTTT
CASSINEAPVGAFF
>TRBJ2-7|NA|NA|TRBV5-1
TGCGCCAGCAGCTTAAACGTGGGGAGCGAGCAGTACTTC
CASSLNVGSEQYF
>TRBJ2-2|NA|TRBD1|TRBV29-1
TGCAGCGTAGAGGGACAGCAGAACACCGGGGAGCTGTTTTTT
CSVEGQQNTGELFF
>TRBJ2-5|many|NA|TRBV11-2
TGTGCCAGCAGCCCCGAGCGCGGATTCCAAGAGACCCAGTACTTC
CASSPERGFQETQYF
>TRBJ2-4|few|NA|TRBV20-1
TGCAGTGCTAGGGGGGGGCGCGGCATTCAGTACTTC
CSARGGRGIQYF
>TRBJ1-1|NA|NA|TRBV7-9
TGTGCCAGCAGCTTAGTTGGTGGTTCGGGGGGGAACACTGAAGCTTTCTTT
CASSLVGGSGGNTEAFF
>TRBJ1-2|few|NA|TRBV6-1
TGTGCCAGCAGCGAGCCGGATGGTCAGCCCTATGGCTACACCTTC
CASSEPDGQPYGYTF
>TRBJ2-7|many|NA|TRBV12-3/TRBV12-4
TGTGCCAGTTCACCCCTGGGACGGACTTCCTACGAGCAGTACTTC
CASSPLGRTSYEQYF
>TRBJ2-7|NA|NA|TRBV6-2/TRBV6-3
TGTGCCAGCAGAAAACTAGCAGACTACGAGCAGTACTTC
CASRKLADYEQYF
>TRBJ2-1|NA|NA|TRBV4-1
TGCGCCAGCAGCCAAGCGGACTCAGATTACAATGAGCAGTTCTTC
CASSQADSDYNEQFF
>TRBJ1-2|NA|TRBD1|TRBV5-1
TGCGCCAGCAGCACTGGGACAGCCACTATTAACTATGGCTACACCTTC
CASSTGTATINYGYTF
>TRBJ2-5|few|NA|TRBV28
TGTGCCAGCAGTTTACGCCTACATAGACAAGAGACCCAGTACTTC
CASSLRLHRQETQYF
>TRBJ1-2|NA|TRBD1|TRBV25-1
TGTGCCAGCAGTGAACCACGGACAGGGAACGGCTACACCTTC
CASSEPRTGNGYTF
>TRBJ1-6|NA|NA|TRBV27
TGTGCCAGCAGCCCCTGGGGGGAGGCTTCACCCCTCCACTTT
CASSPWGEASPLHF
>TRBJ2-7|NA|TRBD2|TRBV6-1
TGTGCCAGCAACAACCGGGTCGGGACTAAGACCTACGAGCAGTACTTC
CASNNRVGTKTYEQYF
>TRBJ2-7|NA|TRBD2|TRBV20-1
TGCAGTGTTCGGAGCGGGACCTCGGGCGAGCAGTACTTC
CSVRSGTSGEQYF
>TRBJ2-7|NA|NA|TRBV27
TGTGCCAGCAGTTACGACTCTCCGAAGTACTTC
CASSYDSPKYF
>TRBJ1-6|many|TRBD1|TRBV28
TGTGCCAGCACCAACAGGGGGGGAATTTCTGGTTCACCCCTCCACTTT
CASTNRGGISGSPLHF
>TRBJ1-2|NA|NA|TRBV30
TGTGCCTGGAGGGACAGCACTGGCTATGGCTACACCTTC
CAWRDSTGYGYTF
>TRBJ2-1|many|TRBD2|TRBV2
TGTGCCAGCAGAGCGGGACTAGCGGGCTACAATGAGCAGTTCTTC
CASRAGLAGYNEQFF
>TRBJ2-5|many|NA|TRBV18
TGTGCCAGCTCACCGGTGAAAGAGACCCAGTACTTC
CASSPVKETQYF
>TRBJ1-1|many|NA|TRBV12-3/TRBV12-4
TGTGCCAGCAGCCCTTCCCGGCAGATGAACACTGAAGCTTTCTTT
CASSPSRQMNTEAFF
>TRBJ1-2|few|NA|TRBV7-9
TGTGCCAGCAGCTTATTAATGGGATATGGCTACACCTTC
CASSLLMGYGYTF
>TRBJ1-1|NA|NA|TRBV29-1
TGCAGCGTTCGACAGTTCGACAACACTGAAGCTTTCTTT
CSVRQFDNTEAFF